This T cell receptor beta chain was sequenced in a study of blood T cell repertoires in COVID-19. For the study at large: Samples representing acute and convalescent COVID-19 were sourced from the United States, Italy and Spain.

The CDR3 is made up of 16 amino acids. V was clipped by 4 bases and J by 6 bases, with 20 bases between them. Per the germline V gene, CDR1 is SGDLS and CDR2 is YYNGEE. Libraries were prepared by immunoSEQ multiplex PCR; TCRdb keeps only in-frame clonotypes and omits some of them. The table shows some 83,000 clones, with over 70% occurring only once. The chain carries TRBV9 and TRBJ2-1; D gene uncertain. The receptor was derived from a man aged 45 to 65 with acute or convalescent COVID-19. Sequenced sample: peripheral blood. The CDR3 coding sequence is TGTGCCAGCAGCCCAGGAATGCCTCTGGTGGGCAATGAGCAGTTCTTC. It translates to CASSPGMPLVGNEQFF. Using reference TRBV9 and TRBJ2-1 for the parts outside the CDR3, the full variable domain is DSGVTQTPKHLITATGQRVTLRCSPRSGDLSVYWYQQSLDQGLQFLIQYYNGEERAKGNILERFSAQQFPDLHSELNLSSLELGDSALYFCASSPGMPLVGNEQFFGPGTRLTVL.